The 9 T cell receptor beta chains listed next were all sequenced from one sample in a study of molecular identifiers for immune sequencing clone quantification. Study-wide points: What these CMV-specific effector cells reflect is infection-driven expansion, and they originated from CMV-seropositive donors.

MiXCR was run by TCRdb on the PCR reads, yielding one entry per CDR3 protein. This sample yields over 250 distinct CDR3 sequences, of which approximately 80% are seen a single time; about 99.9% belongs to the top ten. For CMV-specific cells, staining used pp65 482-490 epitope streptamers and enrichment used anti-phycoerythrin magnetic microbeads. The sample was CMV-specific effector CD8+ T cells from blood (PBMCs), not recorded whether cultured. Noted subset: CMVpp65 epitope streptamer+ CD45RA+CCR7-CD27-IL7Rlo effector CD8 T cells. The receptors stem from a human donor in good health. Some libraries in this study had Jurkat cell RNA spiked in.

This chain uses TRBV28 with TRBJ2-7; D may correspond to TRBD1 or TRBD2 (5 bases each). There are 14 residues in the CDR3. Germline-derived CDR1 and CDR2 are MDHEN and SYDVKM. The CDR3 coding sequence is TGTGCCCTCATCCGTCCGGGGACGGTCTCCGCGCAGTCCGTC. This codes for CALIRPGTVSAQSV.

Worth noting for this clonotype: A junction boundary mismatches the germline segment, possibly from a read error. The chain combines TRBV6-5 with TRBJ1-2; perhaps TRBD1 as D (5 bases). Germline V gives CDR1 MNHEY, CDR2 SVGAGI. CDR3 length: 16 amino acids. The CDR3 region is CSSSPPTGTFWYCYTF. DNA of the CDR3: TGTTCCAGCAGTCCTCCGACCGGGACCTTTTGGTATTGCTACACCTTC.

The chain couples TRBV6-5 to TRBJ1-2; unclear D gene. The V gene's germline CDR1 is MNHEY and CDR2 SVGAGI. The length of the CDR3 is 15 residues. Trimming took off 11 bases at V and 9 bases at J, with 28 bases between the two ends. The CDR3 protein is CALSLFTGPPWRYTF. Written as DNA, the CDR3 is TGTGCCCTCAGCCTCTTCACCGGGCCCCCTTGGCGCTACACCTTC.

The chain combines TRBV28 with TRBJ2-7; D possibly corresponds to TRBD1 (6 bases). The germline V gene has CDR1 MDHEN and CDR2 SYDVKM. This CDR3 is 14 amino acids long. The CDR3 DNA reads as TGTGCCAGCAGCCGGCAGGGGACGGTCTCCGAGCATTACGTC. This translates into CASSRQGTVSEHYV.

J is TRBJ2-7 and V is TRBV28; perhaps TRBD1 as D (6 bases). Per the germline V gene, CDR1 is MDHEN and CDR2 is SYDVKM. This CDR3 region has 14 residues. The CDR3 sequence: CALSRQGPVSSPSV. CDR3 bases: TGTGCCCTCAGCCGGCAGGGGCCGGTCTCCTCGCCGTCCGTC.

The rearrangement joins TRBV28 to TRBJ2-7, with D possibly called TRBD1 or TRBD2 (6 bases each). This CDR3 is 14 amino acids long. Germline V lookup: CDR1 MDHEN, CDR2 SYDVKM. DNA for the CDR3: TGTTCCCGCATACGGCAGGGGACTGTCTCCTCTCAGTCCGTC. It specifies CSRIRQGTVSSQSV.

The chain recombines TRBV28 with TRBJ2-7; tentatively, D is TRBD1 (6 bases). The CDR3 covers 14 residues. The germline V gene has CDR1 MDHEN and CDR2 SYDVKM. In DNA form, the CDR3 reads TGTGCCAGCAGACGGCAGGGGACGGTAGACGAGAAGTACGTC. Its protein is CASRRQGTVDEKYV.

The chain employs TRBV28 and TRBJ2-7, with D perhaps TRBD1 or TRBD2 (5 bases each). The CDR3 extends over 14 amino acids. Germline lookup yields CDR1 MDHEN and CDR2 SYDVKM. The CDR3 region is CAISLPGPVSAPSV. The CDR3 region has the DNA TGTGCCATCAGCCTTCCGGGGCCGGTCTCCGCTCCTTCCGTC.

This chain uses TRBV28 with TRBJ2-7; D tentatively fits TRBD1 or TRBD2 (5 bases each). In germline, CDR1 is MDHEN, CDR2 SYDVKM. The CDR3 runs to 14 residues. CDR3 protein: CARIRPGPVSAPSV. The CDR3 DNA sequence: TGTGCCCGCATCCGGCCGGGGCCGGTCTCCGCGCCGTCCGTC.